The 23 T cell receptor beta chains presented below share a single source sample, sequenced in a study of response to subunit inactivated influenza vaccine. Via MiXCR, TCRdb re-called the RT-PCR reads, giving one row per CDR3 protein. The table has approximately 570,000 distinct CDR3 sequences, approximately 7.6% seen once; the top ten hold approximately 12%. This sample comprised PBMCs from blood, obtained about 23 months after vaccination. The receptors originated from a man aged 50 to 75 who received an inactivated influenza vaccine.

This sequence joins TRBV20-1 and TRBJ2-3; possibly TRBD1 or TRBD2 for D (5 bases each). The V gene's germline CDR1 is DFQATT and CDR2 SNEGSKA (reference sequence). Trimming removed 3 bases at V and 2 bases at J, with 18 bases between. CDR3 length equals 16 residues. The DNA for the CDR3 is TGCAGTGCTAGGACTAAACTAGGGGATTACACAGATACGCAGTATTTT. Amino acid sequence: CSARTKLGDYTDTQYF.

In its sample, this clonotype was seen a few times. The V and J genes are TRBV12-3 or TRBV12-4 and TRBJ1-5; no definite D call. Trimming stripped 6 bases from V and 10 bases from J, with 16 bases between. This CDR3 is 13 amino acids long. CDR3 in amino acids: CASRGRDRGPQHF. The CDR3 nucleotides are TGTGCCAGCAGGGGAAGGGATCGGGGACCCCAGCATTTT.

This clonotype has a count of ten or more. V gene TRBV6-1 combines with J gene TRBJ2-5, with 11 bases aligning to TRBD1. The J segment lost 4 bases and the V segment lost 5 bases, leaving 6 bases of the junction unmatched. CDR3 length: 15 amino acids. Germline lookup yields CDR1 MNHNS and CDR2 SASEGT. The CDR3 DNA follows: TGTGCCAGCAGTATCCGGGACAGGGGGTTAGAGACCCAGTACTTC. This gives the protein CASSIRDRGLETQYF.

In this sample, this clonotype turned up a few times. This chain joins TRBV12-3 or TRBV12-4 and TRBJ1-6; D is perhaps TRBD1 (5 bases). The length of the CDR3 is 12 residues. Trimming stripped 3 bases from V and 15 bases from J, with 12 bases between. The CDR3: CASSLGRSILHF. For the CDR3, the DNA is TGTGCCAGCAGTTTGGGGCGGTCCATCCTCCACTTT.

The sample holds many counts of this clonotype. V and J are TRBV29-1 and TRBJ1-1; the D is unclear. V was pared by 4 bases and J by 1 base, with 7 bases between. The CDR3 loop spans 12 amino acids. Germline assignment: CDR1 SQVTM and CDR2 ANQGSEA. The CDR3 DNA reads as TGCAGCGTTGGAGACCCGAACACTGAAGCTTTCTTT. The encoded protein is CSVGDPNTEAFF.

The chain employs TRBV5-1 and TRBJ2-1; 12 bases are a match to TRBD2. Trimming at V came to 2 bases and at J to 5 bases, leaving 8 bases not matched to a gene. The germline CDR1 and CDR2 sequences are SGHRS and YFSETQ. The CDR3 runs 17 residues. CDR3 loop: CASSFWLAGGLHNEQFF. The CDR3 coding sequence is TGCGCCAGCAGCTTTTGGCTAGCGGGGGGGTTACACAATGAGCAGTTCTTC.

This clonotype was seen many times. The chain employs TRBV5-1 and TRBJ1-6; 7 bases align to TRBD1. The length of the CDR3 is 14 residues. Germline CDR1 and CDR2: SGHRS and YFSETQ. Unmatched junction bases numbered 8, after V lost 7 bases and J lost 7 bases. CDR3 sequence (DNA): TGCGCCAGCCGACAGGGAAGTGGCAATTCACCCCTCCACTTT. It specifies CASRQGSGNSPLHF.

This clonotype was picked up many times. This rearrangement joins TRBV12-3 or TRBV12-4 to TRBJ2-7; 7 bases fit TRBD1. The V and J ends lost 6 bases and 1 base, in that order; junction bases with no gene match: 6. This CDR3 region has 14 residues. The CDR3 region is CASRQTGQSYEQYF. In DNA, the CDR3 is TGTGCCAGCAGACAGACGGGACAGTCCTACGAGCAGTACTTC.

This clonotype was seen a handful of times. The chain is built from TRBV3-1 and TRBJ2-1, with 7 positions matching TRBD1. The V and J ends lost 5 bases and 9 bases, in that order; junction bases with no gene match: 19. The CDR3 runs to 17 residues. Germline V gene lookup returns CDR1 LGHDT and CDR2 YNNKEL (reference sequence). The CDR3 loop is CASSGFKGRGFYGEQFF. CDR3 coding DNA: TGTGCCAGCAGCGGGTTTAAGGGCAGGGGGTTCTATGGTGAGCAGTTCTTC.

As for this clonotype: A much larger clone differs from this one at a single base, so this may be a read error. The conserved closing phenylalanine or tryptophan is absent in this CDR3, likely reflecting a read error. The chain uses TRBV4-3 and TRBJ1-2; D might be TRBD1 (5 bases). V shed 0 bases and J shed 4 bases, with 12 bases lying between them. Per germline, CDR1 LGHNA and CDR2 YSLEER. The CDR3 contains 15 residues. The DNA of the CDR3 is TGCGCCAGCAGCCAAGATAGGACACGATTCTATGGCTACACCCTC. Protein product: CASSQDRTRFYGYTL.

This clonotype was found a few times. This CDR3 reads CASSSSDRGVTQYF. Written as DNA, the CDR3 is TGTGCCAGCAGCTCCTCGGACAGGGGAGTGACCCAGTACTTC. The genes are TRBV7-8 and TRBJ2-5, with 9 bases lining up with TRBD1. This CDR3 comprises 14 residues. J was trimmed by 7 bases and V by 4 bases; bases with no gene match: 7. Germline loops: CDR1 SGHVS, CDR2 FQNEAQ.

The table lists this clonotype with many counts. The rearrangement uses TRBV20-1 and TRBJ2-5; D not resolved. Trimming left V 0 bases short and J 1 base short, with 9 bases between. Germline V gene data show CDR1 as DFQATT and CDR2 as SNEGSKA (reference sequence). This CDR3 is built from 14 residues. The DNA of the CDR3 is TGCAGTGCTAGAGATCTAGGGTTCCAAGAGACCCAGTACTTC. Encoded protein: CSARDLGFQETQYF.

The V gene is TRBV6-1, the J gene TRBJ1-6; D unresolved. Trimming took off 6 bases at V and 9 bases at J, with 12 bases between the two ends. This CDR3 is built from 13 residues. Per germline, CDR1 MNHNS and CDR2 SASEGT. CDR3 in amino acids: CASSPSIASPLHF. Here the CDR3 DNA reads TGTGCCAGCAGCCCATCGATCGCTTCACCCCTCCACTTT.

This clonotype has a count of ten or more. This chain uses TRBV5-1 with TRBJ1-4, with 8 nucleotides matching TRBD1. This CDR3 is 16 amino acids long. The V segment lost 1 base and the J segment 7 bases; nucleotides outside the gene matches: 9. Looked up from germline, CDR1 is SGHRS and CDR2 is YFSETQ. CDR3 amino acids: CASSLSPGQEFEKLFF. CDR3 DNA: TGCGCCAGCAGCTTGAGCCCGGGACAGGAGTTTGAAAAACTGTTTTTT.

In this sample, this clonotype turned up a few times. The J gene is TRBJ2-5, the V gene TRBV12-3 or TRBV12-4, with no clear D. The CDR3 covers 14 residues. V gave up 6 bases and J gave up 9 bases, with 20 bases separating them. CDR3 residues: CASRRGPTLGAQYF. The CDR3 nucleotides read TGTGCCAGCAGACGCGGACCAACCCTAGGAGCCCAGTACTTC.

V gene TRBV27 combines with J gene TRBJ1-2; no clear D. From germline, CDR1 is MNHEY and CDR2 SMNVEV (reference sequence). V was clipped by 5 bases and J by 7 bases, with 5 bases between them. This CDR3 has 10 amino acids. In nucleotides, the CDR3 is TGTGCCAGCAGTCCCCGTGGCTACACCTTC. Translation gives CASSPRGYTF.

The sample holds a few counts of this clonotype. The CDR3 reads CASSLGTGSNEQYF. CDR3 DNA sequence: TGTGCCAGCAGCTTAGGTACAGGGAGTAACGAGCAGTACTTC. The V call is TRBV7-8, the J call TRBJ2-7, with a tentative D call TRBD1 (6 bases). The CDR3 is made up of 14 amino acids. The ends were cut back, 1 base at V and 5 bases at J, with 12 bases in the middle. Germline V CDR1 and CDR2: SGHVS, FQNEAQ.

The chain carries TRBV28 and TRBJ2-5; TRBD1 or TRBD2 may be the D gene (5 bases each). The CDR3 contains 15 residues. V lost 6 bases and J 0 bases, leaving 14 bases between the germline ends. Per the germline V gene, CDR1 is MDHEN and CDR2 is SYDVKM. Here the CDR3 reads CASRSRDGHQETQYF. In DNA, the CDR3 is TGTGCCAGCAGGAGCCGGGACGGACACCAAGAGACCCAGTACTTC.

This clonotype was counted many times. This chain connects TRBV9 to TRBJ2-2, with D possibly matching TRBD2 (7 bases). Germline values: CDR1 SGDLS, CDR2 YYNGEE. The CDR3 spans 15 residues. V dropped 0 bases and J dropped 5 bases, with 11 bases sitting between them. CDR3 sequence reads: CASSVGGRGTGELFF. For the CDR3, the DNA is TGTGCCAGCAGCGTAGGAGGGAGGGGGACCGGGGAGCTGTTTTTT.

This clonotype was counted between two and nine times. The CDR3 sequence is CASSWGGQRWETQYF. CDR3 in DNA: TGTGCCAGCAGCTGGGGAGGGCAGAGATGGGAGACCCAGTACTTC. This rearrangement joins TRBV12-3 or TRBV12-4 to TRBJ2-5, with TRBD2 matching over 7 bases. V dropped 6 bases and J dropped 5; count of bases not matched to a gene: 12. The CDR3 is 15 amino acids.

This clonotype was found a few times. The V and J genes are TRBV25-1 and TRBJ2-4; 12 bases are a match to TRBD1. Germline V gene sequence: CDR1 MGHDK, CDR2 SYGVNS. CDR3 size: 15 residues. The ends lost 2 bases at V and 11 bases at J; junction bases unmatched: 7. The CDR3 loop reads CASSEMGQGAQVQYF. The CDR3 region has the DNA TGTGCCAGCAGTGAAATGGGACAGGGGGCGCAGGTTCAGTACTTC.

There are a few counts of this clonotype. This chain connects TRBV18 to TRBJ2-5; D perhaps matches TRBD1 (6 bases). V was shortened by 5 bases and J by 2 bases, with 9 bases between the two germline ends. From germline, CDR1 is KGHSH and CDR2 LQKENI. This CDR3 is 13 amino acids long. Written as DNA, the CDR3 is TGTGCCAGCTCAACAGGGTATCAAGAGACCCAGTACTTC. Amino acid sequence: CASSTGYQETQYF.

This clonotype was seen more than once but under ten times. CDR3 in amino acids: CASSGSGTPSSYEQYF. The CDR3 DNA sequence: TGTGCCAGCAGTGGGTCCGGGACTCCCAGCTCCTACGAGCAGTACTTC. V gene TRBV28 combines with J gene TRBJ2-7; D is perhaps TRBD2 (6 bases). V lost 5 bases, J lost 0 bases, and 17 bases lay in between. From germline, CDR1 is MDHEN and CDR2 SYDVKM. The CDR3 sequence is 16 residues long.